Below, one T cell receptor (beta chain) is given with its context. The antigen remains unidentified. The data were obtained in a study of cytomegalovirus exposure and HLA in healthy donors. Study overall: A later analysis reported the same platform for the 100 to 150 validation repertoires and the 500 to 700 first-cohort repertoires.

The CDR3 spans 15 residues. CDR1 is MGHRA and CDR2 is YSYEKL in the germline V gene. Deletions cut 3 bases from V and 5 bases from J, with 16 bases between. Study-level points and caveats: Overall, approximately 150 TCR beta chains were annotated as cytomegalovirus-associated. Later, an analysis found that TCR clusters from the first cohort tended to co-occur in the roughly 130 validation repertoires.

TCRdb's copy holds only in-frame clones and misses some; the assay was immunoSEQ multiplex PCR. The sample has about 150,000 clones, 85% to 90% seen once; the top ten hold 2% to 2.5%. Separation from the roughly 670-subject first cohort characterized the approximately 130-subject validation cohort, to which the donors belonged. The clonotype comes from a human donor in good health. The gene calls are TRBV4-1 and TRBJ1-1, with TRBD1 as a possible D gene (6 bases). Sequenced: PBMCs. CDR3 residues: CASSQENRAKTEAFF. CDR3 DNA sequence: TGCGCCAGCAGCCAGGAGAACAGGGCGAAAACTGAAGCTTTCTTT.